One sample yielded the 18 T cell receptor beta chains listed below, sequenced in a study of T cells in tuberculosis. Time point here: new active TB diagnosis, blood taken before or within 7 days of starting treatment. Assay used: immunoSEQ multiplex PCR; TCRdb lists only in-frame clones, some missing. Among tens of thousands of clones listed, under 85% were seen once. The sample consisted of PBMCs, taken at tuberculosis diagnosis. Receptor source: an adult with tuberculosis.

This chain connects TRBV15 to TRBJ2-1; 8 bases are shared with TRBD2. J was trimmed by 9 bases and V by 3 bases; bases with no gene match: 7. Germline-derived CDR1 and CDR2 are LNHNV and YYDKDF (reference sequence). The CDR3 runs 14 residues. The CDR3 DNA reads TGTGCCACCAGCAGTCAGCGGGAGAACATTGAGCAGTTCTTC. Translating gives CATSSQRENIEQFF. The whole variable domain, filled in from reference TRBV15 and TRBJ2-1, reads DAMVIQNPRYQVTQFGKPVTLSCSQTLNHNVMYWYQQKSSQAPKLLFHYYDKDFNNEADTPDNFQSRRPNTSFCFLDIRSPGLGDTAMYLCATSSQRENIEQFFGPGTRLTVL.

The V call is TRBV9, the J call TRBJ1-2; D not certain. CDR3 length equals 10 residues. Germline V lookup: CDR1 SGDLS, CDR2 YYNGEE. The CDR3 DNA reads as TGTGCTTCCGAAGGGAGTGGCTACACCTTC. Its translation is CASEGSGYTF.

The chain has TRBV30 and TRBJ1-2, with TRBD1 matching over 10 bases. With V trimmed by 2 bases and J by 4 bases, 7 bases remained unmatched. Per germline, CDR1 GTSNPN and CDR2 SVGIG (reference sequence). The CDR3 is made up of 15 amino acids. The CDR3 sequence is CAWSPGQGLSYGYTF. The CDR3 coding sequence is TGTGCCTGGAGTCCGGGACAGGGGCTATCCTATGGCTACACCTTC.

V gene TRBV2 combines with J gene TRBJ1-1; perhaps TRBD1 as D (5 bases). Trimming pared 2 bases from V and 3 bases from J, leaving 13 bases between. The CDR3 loop spans 15 amino acids. Germline V gene sequence: CDR1 SNHLY, CDR2 FYNNEI. CDR3 coding DNA: TGTGCCAGCAGTGAACTCGTCAGGGCCGACACTGAAGCTTTCTTT. It specifies CASSELVRADTEAFF.

V usage is TRBV6-5 and J usage is TRBJ2-5, with a possible D match to TRBD1 (6 bases). The J call could be wrong; TRBJ2-7 is a better fit for the DNA end. The V gene's germline CDR1 is MNHEY and CDR2 SVGAGI. This CDR3 has 15 residues. The CDR3 sequence: CASSYGTRASYEQYF. DNA for the CDR3: TGTGCCAGCAGTTACGGGACACGGGCCTCCTACGAGCAGTACTTC.

The chain recombines TRBV6-5 with TRBJ2-7; TRBD1 matches at 9 bases. V shed 4 bases, J shed 5 bases, and the junction held 12 bases outside the gene matches. Germline CDR1 reads MNHEY; CDR2 reads SVGAGI. The CDR3 totals 16 residues. This chain's CDR3 is CASSLIPGQGSNEQYF. DNA for the CDR3: TGTGCCAGCAGTTTAATCCCGGGACAGGGTAGTAACGAGCAGTACTTC.

The chain links TRBV19 to TRBJ2-1; no reliable D call. V lost 4 bases, J lost 9 bases, and 10 bases lay in between. Germline CDR1 LNHDA, CDR2 SQIVND (reference sequence). This CDR3 contains 12 residues. CDR3 sequence reads: CASSTPPSEQFF. The DNA for the CDR3 is TGTGCCAGTAGTACCCCCCCCAGTGAGCAGTTCTTC.

This chain links TRBV4-3 with TRBJ2-2; tentatively, D is TRBD1 (5 bases). The germline V gene encodes CDR1 LGHNA and CDR2 YSLEER. This CDR3 has 17 residues. The germline V and J ends were trimmed by 0 bases and 3 bases, with 14 bases remaining between them. The CDR3 nucleotides read TGCGCCAGCAGCCAAGACGGGCAGACAGACTACACCGGGGAGCTGTTTTTT. It encodes CASSQDGQTDYTGELFF.

The chain has TRBV12-5 and TRBJ2-7, with 8 bases matching TRBD1. Looked up from germline, CDR1 is LGHNT and CDR2 is FRNRAP. With 0 bases clipped from V and 2 bases from J, the junction kept 6 bases outside the gene matches. The CDR3 runs 16 residues. The CDR3, as DNA: TGTGCTAGTGGTTTGGTTTCGGGACAGGCACCCTACGAGCAGTACTTC. Protein: CASGLVSGQAPYEQYF.

The CDR3 loop reads CATSRVLGGAVNEQFF. DNA for the CDR3: TGTGCCACCAGCAGAGTGTTAGGGGGCGCGGTAAATGAGCAGTTCTTC. The chain combines TRBV15 with TRBJ2-1; 7 nucleotides match TRBD1. The V gene's germline CDR1 is LNHNV and CDR2 YYDKDF (reference sequence). The CDR3 is 16 amino acids. After removal of 1 base from V and 7 bases from J, the junction contained 10 bases not matched to a gene.

This clone was seen a single time. The rearrangement uses TRBV15 and TRBJ2-7, with D unresolved. CDR3 length: 14 residues. V was shortened by 2 bases and J by 1 base, with 9 bases between the two germline ends. Germline V gives CDR1 LNHNV, CDR2 YYDKDF (reference sequence). CDR3 amino acids: CATSRTKASYEQYF. In DNA form, the CDR3 reads TGTGCCACCAGCAGAACTAAGGCATCCTACGAGCAGTACTTC.

This chain links TRBV14 with TRBJ1-2; 7 nucleotides line up with TRBD1. Germline trimming cut 7 bases from V and 2 bases from J; bases unmatched to any gene: 4. CDR1 is SGHDN and CDR2 is FVKESK in the germline V gene. The CDR3 is 13 residues long. Here the CDR3 reads CASNRGNNYGYTF. The CDR3 coding sequence is TGTGCCAGCAACAGGGGTAACAACTATGGCTACACCTTC. The whole variable domain, filled in from reference TRBV14 and TRBJ1-2, reads EAGVTQFPSHSVIEKGQTVTLRCDPISGHDNLYWYRRVMGKEIKFLLHFVKESKQDESGMPNNRFLAERTGGTYSTLKVQPAELEDSGVYFCASNRGNNYGYTFGSGTRLTVV.

This sequence joins TRBV6-1 and TRBJ2-7, with TRBD1 matching over 8 bases. Germline lookup yields CDR1 MNHNS and CDR2 SASEGT. The CDR3 covers 13 residues. V was pared by 5 bases and J by 3 bases, with 3 bases of the junction left unmatched. Here the CDR3 DNA reads TGTGCCAGCAGTCCGACAGGGGTCTACGAGCAGTACTTC. Encoded protein: CASSPTGVYEQYF.

V is TRBV19 and J is TRBJ1-2; D might be TRBD1 (6 bases). V lost 7 bases and J 4 bases, leaving 16 bases between the germline ends. Per the germline V gene, CDR1 is LNHDA and CDR2 is SQIVND (reference sequence). The CDR3 length is 14 residues. The CDR3 here is CASTIGTNLYGYTF. The CDR3 DNA sequence: TGTGCCAGTACCATCGGGACAAACCTCTATGGCTACACCTTC.

The genes are TRBV19 and TRBJ1-4; TRBD1 might be the D (5 bases). This CDR3 spans 15 amino acids. The ends were cut back, 6 bases at V and 0 bases at J, with 11 bases in the middle. CDR1 is LNHDA, CDR2 SQIVND, per germline (reference sequence). DNA of the CDR3: TGTGCCAGTAGCGGACAACAGGCAACTAATGAAAAACTGTTTTTT. It encodes CASSGQQATNEKLFF.

The chain couples TRBV12-5 to TRBJ1-1, with D maybe TRBD1 (6 bases). CDR1 LGHNT and CDR2 FRNRAP come from the germline V gene. This CDR3 is 16 amino acids long. Trimming took off 0 bases at V and 4 bases at J, with 15 bases between the two ends. The CDR3 reads CASGLVLGAQFTEAFF. CDR3 nucleotides: TGTGCTAGTGGTTTGGTACTGGGGGCTCAGTTCACTGAAGCTTTCTTT.

In DNA, the CDR3 is TGTGCCAGCAGCCCTGGACAGGGAGTAGTTTACAGGGAGCTGTTTTTT. This codes for CASSPGQGVVYRELFF. V usage is TRBV5-4 and J usage is TRBJ2-2, with 8 bases matching TRBD1. CDR3 length: 16 residues. The junction had 14 bases not matched to a gene; V was cut back by 4 bases and J by 9 bases. CDR1 and CDR2 (germline): SGHNT, YYREEE (reference sequence). The full variable domain, its missing parts supplied by reference TRBV5-4 and TRBJ2-2, is ETGVTQSPTHLIKTRGQQVTLRCSSQSGHNTVSWYQQALGQGPQFIFQYYREEENGRGNFPPRFSGLQFPNYSSELNVNALELDDSALYLCASSPGQGVVYRELFFGEGSRLTVL.

V is TRBV27 and J is TRBJ2-7; D is undetermined. The length of the CDR3 is 15 residues. Germline V CDR1 and CDR2: MNHEY, SMNVEV (reference sequence). The ends were cut back, 6 bases at V and 0 bases at J, with 15 bases in the middle. CDR3 sequence (DNA): TGTGCCAGCAGGCGTGGGCAGTCCATCTCCTACGAGCAGTACTTC. It translates to CASRRGQSISYEQYF.